This T cell receptor (beta chain) was recovered during a study of T cell clones after liver transplantation. Looking at the study overall: Pre-transplant mixed lymphocyte reactions yielded third-party-reactive TCRbeta sequences as comparators for graft-donor-reactive sequences. Standard immunosuppression, with no induction, continued until 12-24 months after transplant.

The repertoire was sequenced with immunoSEQ multiplex PCR; TCRdb's copy has only in-frame clones and lacks some. The repertoire consists of 65,000 to 90,000 clones, with more than 90% occurring once and the leading ten covering roughly 2.7%. Notes on this clone: Its antigen is unidentified.

The V and J ends lost 0 bases and 7 bases, in that order; junction bases with no gene match: 7. The CDR3 has 16 residues. Germline V gene data show CDR1 as SGDLS and CDR2 as YYNGEE. The study, taken as a whole, reports: Conclusions were preliminary, with small, heterogeneous patient groups.

Sequencing was performed on CD4+ T cells from blood, taken before liver transplant. The J gene is TRBJ2-2, the V gene TRBV9, with 9 positions matching TRBD2. This clonotype was sampled from a human donor who received a liver transplant. The CDR3 region has the DNA TGTGCCAGCAGCGTAGCCGCGGGAGGGGTTATCGGGGAGCTGTTTTTT. Amino acids: CASSVAAGGVIGELFF.